The rows below give T cell receptor beta chains drawn from one sample of a study of cytomegalovirus exposure and HLA in healthy donors. Data came from immunoSEQ multiplex PCR; TCRdb stores just in-frame clones and leaves some out. The sample has 150,000 to 200,000 clones, 75% to 85% seen once. Sequencing was performed on PBMCs. The receptors stem from a woman aged 50 to 60 in good health and CMV-seropositive. Each CDR3 is given with its conserved first and last residue. The D gene is left open where the match is weak. The size field is filled for only some rows; it gives once, few, many or a size class.

>TRBJ2-7|-|TRBV16|-
CASSQYGYEQYF
TGTGCCAGCAGCCAATACGGCTACGAGCAGTACTTC
>TRBJ2-5|-|TRBV7-6|TRBD2
CASSSGTNKETQYF
TGTGCCAGCAGCTCCGGGACTAACAAAGAGACCCAGTACTTC
>TRBJ2-5|-|TRBV6-1|TRBD1
CASRPGQGAWREQYF
TGTGCCAGCAGGCCGGGACAGGGGGCATGGAGGGAGCAGTACTTC
>TRBJ1-1|-|TRBV19|-
CASSTPGGAKTEAFF
TGTGCCAGTAGTACCCCGGGGGGGGCAAAGACTGAAGCTTTCTTT
>TRBJ1-2|-|TRBV30|TRBD1
CAWGTGGYGYTF
TGTGCCTGGGGGACAGGGGGCTATGGCTACACCTTC
>TRBJ2-3|-|TRBV11-3|TRBD2
CASSPSGLGPDTQYF
TGTGCCAGCAGCCCCTCGGGACTAGGCCCGGATACGCAGTATTTT
>TRBJ2-7|-|TRBV27|TRBD1
CASNAGQGLNYEQYF
TGTGCCAGCAACGCTGGACAGGGACTCAACTACGAGCAGTACTTC
>TRBJ2-5|-|TRBV5-4|-
CASSLVLAGETQYF
TGTGCCAGCAGCTTGGTACTAGCCGGGGAGACCCAGTACTTC
>TRBJ1-5|once|TRBV5-6|-
CASSLLGVSNQPQHF
TGTGCCAGCAGCTTGTTGGGAGTTAGCAATCAGCCCCAGCATTTT
>TRBJ1-1|once|TRBV29-1|-
CSVARGSMNTEAFF
TGCAGCGTTGCGCGGGGTTCCATGAACACTGAAGCTTTCTTT
>TRBJ2-5|-|TRBV7-6|TRBD1
CASSPGTVQETQYF
TGTGCCAGCAGCCCGGGGACAGTCCAAGAGACCCAGTACTTC
>TRBJ1-3|few|TRBV6-6|-
CASIQQGRGNTIYF
TGTGCCAGCATCCAACAGGGACGCGGAAACACCATATATTTT
>TRBJ1-2|-|TRBV6-5|-
CASSYKTGSRVYGYTF
TGTGCCAGCAGTTACAAAACAGGGAGCCGGGTGTATGGCTACACCTTC
>TRBJ2-1|-|TRBV5-1|TRBD1
CASSSQGQGGYNEQFF
TGCGCCAGCAGCTCTCAAGGACAGGGCGGATACAATGAGCAGTTCTTC
>TRBJ1-1|-|TRBV15|TRBD1
CATSKGTGVQAFF
TGTGCCACCAGCAAAGGGACAGGGGTCCAAGCTTTCTTT
>TRBJ2-2|once|TRBV4-1|-
CASSHYRAANTGELFF
TGCGCCAGCAGCCATTACAGGGCCGCGAACACCGGGGAGCTGTTTTTT
>TRBJ1-6|once|TRBV2|-
CASTDRYNSPLHF
TGTGCCAGCACCGACAGATATAATTCACCCCTCCACTTT